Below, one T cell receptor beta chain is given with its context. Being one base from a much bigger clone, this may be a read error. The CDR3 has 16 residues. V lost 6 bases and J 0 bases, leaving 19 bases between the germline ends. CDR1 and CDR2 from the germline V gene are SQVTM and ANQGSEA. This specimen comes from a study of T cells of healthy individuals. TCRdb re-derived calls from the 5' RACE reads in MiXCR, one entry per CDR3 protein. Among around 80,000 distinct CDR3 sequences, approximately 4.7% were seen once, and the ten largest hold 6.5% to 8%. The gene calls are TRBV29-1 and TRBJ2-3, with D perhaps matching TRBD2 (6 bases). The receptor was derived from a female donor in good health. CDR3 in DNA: TGCAGCGTCCCCGGGGCTAGCGAGCTCAGCACAGATACGCAGTATTTT. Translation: CSVPGASELSTDTQYF.